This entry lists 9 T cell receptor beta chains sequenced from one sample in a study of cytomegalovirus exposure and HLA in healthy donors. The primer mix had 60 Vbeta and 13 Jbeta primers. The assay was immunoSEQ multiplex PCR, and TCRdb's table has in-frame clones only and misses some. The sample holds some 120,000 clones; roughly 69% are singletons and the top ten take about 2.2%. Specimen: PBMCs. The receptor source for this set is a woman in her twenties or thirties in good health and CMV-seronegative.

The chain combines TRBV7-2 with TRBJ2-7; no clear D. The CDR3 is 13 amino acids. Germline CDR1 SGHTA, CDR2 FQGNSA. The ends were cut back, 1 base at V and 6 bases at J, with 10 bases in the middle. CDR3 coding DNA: TGTGCCAGCAGCTTAGGAGTCTCTAGCGAGCAGTACTTC. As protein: CASSLGVSSEQYF.

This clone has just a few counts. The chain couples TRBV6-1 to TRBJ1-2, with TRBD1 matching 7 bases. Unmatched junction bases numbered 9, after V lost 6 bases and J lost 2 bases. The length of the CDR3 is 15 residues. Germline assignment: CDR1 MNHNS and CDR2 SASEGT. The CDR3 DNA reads TGTGCCAGCAGCCCGACAGGGACGCTCAACTATGGCTACACCTTC. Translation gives CASSPTGTLNYGYTF.

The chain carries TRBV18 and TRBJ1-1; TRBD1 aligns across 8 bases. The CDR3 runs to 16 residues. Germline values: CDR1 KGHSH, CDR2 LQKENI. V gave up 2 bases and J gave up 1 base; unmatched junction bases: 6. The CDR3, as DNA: TGTGCCAGCTCACCAACTAGGGACAGGCAGAACACTGAAGCTTTCTTT. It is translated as CASSPTRDRQNTEAFF.

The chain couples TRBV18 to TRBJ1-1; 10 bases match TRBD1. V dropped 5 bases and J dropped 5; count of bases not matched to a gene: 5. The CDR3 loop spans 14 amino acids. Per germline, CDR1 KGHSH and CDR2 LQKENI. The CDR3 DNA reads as TGTGCCAGCTCATCCGGGACAGGGGATACTGAAGCTTTCTTT. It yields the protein CASSSGTGDTEAFF.

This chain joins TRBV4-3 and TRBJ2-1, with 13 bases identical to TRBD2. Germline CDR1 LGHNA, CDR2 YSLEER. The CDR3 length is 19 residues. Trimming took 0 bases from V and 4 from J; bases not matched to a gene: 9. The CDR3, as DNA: TGCGCCAGCAGCCAAGATCACTTAGGACTAGCGGGGGTATACAATGAGCAGTTCTTC. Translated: CASSQDHLGLAGVYNEQFF.

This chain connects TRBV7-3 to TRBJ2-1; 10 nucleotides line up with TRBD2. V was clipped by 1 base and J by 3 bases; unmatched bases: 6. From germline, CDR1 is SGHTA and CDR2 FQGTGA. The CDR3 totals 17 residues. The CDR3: CASSLNPGLADYNEQFF. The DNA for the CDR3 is TGTGCCAGCAGCTTAAACCCAGGACTAGCGGACTACAATGAGCAGTTCTTC. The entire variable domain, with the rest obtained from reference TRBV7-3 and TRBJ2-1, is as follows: GAGVSQTPSNKVTEKGKYVELRCDPISGHTALYWYRQSLGQGPEFLIYFQGTGAADDSGLPNDRFFAVRPEGSVSTLKIQRTERGDSAVYLCASSLNPGLADYNEQFFGPGTRLTVL.

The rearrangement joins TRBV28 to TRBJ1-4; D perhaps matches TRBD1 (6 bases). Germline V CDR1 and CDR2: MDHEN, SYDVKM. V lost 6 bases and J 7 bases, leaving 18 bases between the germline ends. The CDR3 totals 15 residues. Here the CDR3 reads CASSHMVGGSEKLFF. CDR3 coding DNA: TGTGCCAGCAGCCATATGGTAGGGGGTAGTGAAAAACTGTTTTTT.

The CDR3 DNA reads TGTGCCAGCAGTTACCAGGGACTAGCTGGGGATGAGCAGTTCTTC. Its protein is CASSYQGLAGDEQFF. The chain joins TRBV6-5 to TRBJ2-1; 9 bases agree with TRBD2. Germline V CDR1 and CDR2: MNHEY, SVGAGI. Trimming at V came to 2 bases and at J to 8 bases, leaving 7 bases not matched to a gene. The CDR3 has 15 residues.

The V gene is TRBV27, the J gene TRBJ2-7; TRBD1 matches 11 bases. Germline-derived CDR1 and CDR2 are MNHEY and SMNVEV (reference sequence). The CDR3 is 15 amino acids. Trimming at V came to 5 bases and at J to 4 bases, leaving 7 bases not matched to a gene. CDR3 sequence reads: CASSPRTGGGYEQYF. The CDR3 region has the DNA TGTGCCAGCAGTCCTAGGACAGGGGGCGGATACGAGCAGTACTTC.